These T cell receptor beta chains were read from a single sample in a study of control samples from healthy donors and cancer patients. Profiled with immunoSEQ multiplex PCR; TCRdb holds only in-frame clones, not every one. The table has approximately 90,000 clones, approximately 84% seen once. Source material: PBMCs. These receptors all stem from a man aged 65-85 years with lung cancer. The CDR3 runs from the conserved cysteine through the conserved F or W. The D gene is left open where the match is weak. A row's size may be missing; if present it is once, few, many or a size class.

J gene,D gene,clone size,V gene,CDR3 DNA,CDR3 protein
TRBJ1-2,TRBD1,-,TRBV6-5,TGTGCCAGCAGACGACAGGGAAAAGCTAACTATGGCTACACCTTC,CASRRQGKANYGYTF
TRBJ2-4,-,-,TRBV6-5,TGTGCCAGCAGTTCCGGGACAAAAAACATTCAGTACTTC,CASSSGTKNIQYF
TRBJ1-5,-,-,TRBV27,TGTGCCAGCAGTTTGTATCAGGGTCATCAGCCCCAGCATTTT,CASSLYQGHQPQHF
TRBJ1-4,TRBD1,-,TRBV7-9,TGTGCCAGCAGCGGGGACAGGGGAAAGATGTTTTTT,CASSGDRGKMFF
TRBJ2-5,TRBD1,-,TRBV5-5,TGTGCCAGCAGCTGGACAGGGGTGGTTGAGACCCAGTACTTC,CASSWTGVVETQYF
TRBJ2-1,-,-,TRBV5-4,TGTGCCAGCAGCTTTTCCCAGCGCGCGCATCACAATGAGCAGTTCTTC,CASSFSQRAHHNEQFF
TRBJ2-3,TRBD2,-,TRBV9,TGTGCCAGCAGCATCAGAGCGGGGGAAAGCACAGATACGCAGTATTTT,CASSIRAGESTDTQYF
TRBJ2-2,TRBD1,-,TRBV25-1,TGTGCCAGCAGTGAGGGACAGCGTCGAACCGGGGAGCTGTTTTTT,CASSEGQRRTGELFF
TRBJ2-1,-,-,TRBV7-5,TGTGTCAGAAGGGTAAGGTACAGGGGACGCGGTGGTGAGCAGTTCTTC,CVRRVRYRGRGGEQFF
TRBJ2-2,-,-,TRBV5-4,TGTGCCAGCAGCTTGGGCGGGGGGGAGCTGTTTTTT,CASSLGGGELFF
TRBJ2-2,-,-,TRBV5-1,TGCGCCAGCAGCTTGGTCGGTGGCGGGGAGCTGTTTTTT,CASSLVGGGELFF
TRBJ2-3,-,-,TRBV3-1/TRBV3-2,TGTGCCAGCAGCCAAGGGACACCAGATACGCAGTATTTT,CASSQGTPDTQYF
TRBJ2-2,TRBD2,few,TRBV6-2/TRBV6-3,TGTGCCAGCAGTTACTGGAGCGGGGCCACCGGGGAGCTGTTTTTT,CASSYWSGATGELFF
TRBJ1-1,-,few,TRBV30,TGTGCCTGGAGTGCCGATCAGGGGTCCCCTGAAGCTTTCTTT,CAWSADQGSPEAFF
TRBJ2-2,-,-,TRBV11-3,TGTGCCAGCAGAGGGGCCGGGGAGCTGTTTTTT,CASRGAGELFF
TRBJ2-3,TRBD2,-,TRBV10-2,TGCGCCAGCAGTGAGACGGGGGGGTTCGGCACAGATACGCAGTATTTT,CASSETGGFGTDTQYF